One and the same sample provided the 5 T cell receptor beta chains below, sequenced in a study of beta chain features in type 1 diabetes (dated by TCRdb to between 2017 and 2018). Library construction relied on the immunoSEQ multiplex PCR assay. The entire amount of isolated RNA was reverse transcribed using the High Capacity cDNA Reverse Transcription Kit, so the sequenced TCRB transcripts were expressed ones. The immuneACCESS repertoire file appears here via TCRdb, limited to in-frame rearrangements. These files lack a portion of the clones; in checked studies, under half of the deficit traces to unresolved V genes, and the cause of the others is not known. The sample contains a few hundred thousand clones, approximately 14% of them found a single time. In total, the top ten clones hold roughly 0.033% of the sample. Sequencing was carried out using naive CD4+ T cells from blood. This specimen's cell subset or site label, interpreted: true naive CD4+ T cells. The receptors were sampled from a man aged 25-45 years in good health.

This chain connects TRBV28 to TRBJ2-7; tentatively, D is TRBD2 (6 bases). The ends were cut back, 10 bases at V and 1 base at J, with 14 bases in the middle. This CDR3 is 13 amino acids long. Germline values: CDR1 MDHEN, CDR2 SYDVKM. The CDR3, as DNA: TGTGCCACCGCGAAGGGAGGTTCCTACGAGCAGTACGTC. As protein: CATAKGGSYEQYV.

This clone was picked up a small number of times. The chain recombines TRBV9 with TRBJ2-5, with 9 bases that match TRBD2. Germline loops: CDR1 SGDLS, CDR2 YYNGEE. This CDR3 comprises 13 residues. V dropped 3 bases and J dropped 7; count of bases not matched to a gene: 4. CDR3: CASSAISGGTQYF. Written as DNA, the CDR3 is TGTGCCAGCAGCGCGATTAGCGGGGGGACCCAGTACTTC. Full variable domain (remainder filled in from reference TRBV9 and TRBJ2-5): DSGVTQTPKHLITATGQRVTLRCSPRSGDLSVYWYQQSLDQGLQFLIQYYNGEERAKGNILERFSAQQFPDLHSELNLSSLELGDSALYFCASSAISGGTQYFGPGTRLLVL.

As concerns this clone: Other DNA sequences in this specimen translate into the identical CDR3. This sequence joins TRBV7-2 and TRBJ2-6; D perhaps matches TRBD2 (5 bases). Trimming removed 1 base from V and 1 base from J, with 5 bases in between. Germline V gives CDR1 SGHTA, CDR2 FQGNSA. This CDR3 has 15 amino acids. The chain's CDR3 is CASSLVASGANVLTF. For the CDR3, the DNA is TGTGCCAGCAGCTTAGTAGCGTCTGGGGCCAACGTCCTGACTTTC.

The table lists this clone with a few counts. The chain uses TRBV20-1 and TRBJ2-7; D call uncertain. V was trimmed by 3 bases and J by 5 bases, leaving 5 bases between them. Per the germline V gene, CDR1 is DFQATT and CDR2 is SNEGSKA (reference sequence). The CDR3 length is 10 residues. The CDR3 DNA sequence: TGCAGTGCTAGTAGCCACGAGCAGTACTTC. The encoded protein is CSASSHEQYF.

The gene calls are TRBV9 and TRBJ1-4; D perhaps matches TRBD1 (6 bases). Germline CDR1 and CDR2: SGDLS and YYNGEE. Trimming cost V 0 bases and J 4 bases, with 10 bases left between them. This CDR3 region has 15 residues. The CDR3 nucleotides read TGTGCCAGCAGCGTAGAGACAGGAGATAATGAAAAACTGTTTTTT. Its translation is CASSVETGDNEKLFF. The full variable domain, its missing parts supplied by reference TRBV9 and TRBJ1-4, is DSGVTQTPKHLITATGQRVTLRCSPRSGDLSVYWYQQSLDQGLQFLIQYYNGEERAKGNILERFSAQQFPDLHSELNLSSLELGDSALYFCASSVETGDNEKLFFGSGTQLSVL.